These 16 T cell receptor beta chains were all obtained from the same sample, sequenced in a study of blood T cell repertoires in COVID-19. The assay was immunoSEQ multiplex PCR, and TCRdb's table has in-frame clones only and misses some. The sample carries about 200,000 clones, 75% to 90% recorded once. The sample comprised PBMCs or T cells enriched from blood (not recorded which). The receptors come from a woman aged 30 to 39 who had been exposed to COVID-19.

The chain recombines TRBV11-2 with TRBJ1-4; 10 bases agree with TRBD1. Trimming removed 1 base from V and 8 bases from J; junction bases left unmatched: 13. Germline CDR1 reads SGHAT; CDR2 reads FQNNGV. The CDR3 is made up of 18 amino acids. The CDR3, as DNA: TGTGCCAGCAGCTTAGGGAGCCAGGGACAGGGGCTCCGGGAAAAACTGTTTTTT. Its translation: CASSLGSQGQGLREKLFF.

This clone was observed a single time. For the CDR3, the DNA is TGCGCCAGCAGCTTGGTAACGGATGAGCAGTTCTTC. Residues: CASSLVTDEQFF. This chain connects TRBV5-1 to TRBJ2-1; D gene ambiguous. The CDR3 spans 12 residues. CDR1 and CDR2 (germline): SGHRS, YFSETQ. Trimming took 0 bases from V and 8 from J, leaving 6 bases between them.

The chain carries TRBV7-8 and TRBJ1-2; no clear D gene. CDR3 length: 13 residues. CDR1 and CDR2 (germline): SGHVS, FQNEAQ. With 1 base removed from V and 4 bases from J, the gap between germline ends came to 7 bases. The CDR3: CASSLEEGYGYTF. CDR3 bases: TGTGCCAGCAGCTTAGAGGAGGGCTATGGCTACACCTTC.

The chain uses TRBV6-5 and TRBJ1-5; D gene uncertain. Trimming removed 6 bases from V and 0 bases from J, with 9 bases in between. Per the germline V gene, CDR1 is MNHEY and CDR2 is SVGAGI. The length of the CDR3 is 14 residues. DNA of the CDR3: TGTGCCAGCAGCCCACTTATTAGCAATCAGCCCCAGCATTTT. This translates into CASSPLISNQPQHF.

On this clone: One end of the junction does not line up with germline, which may come from a read error. This chain links TRBV2 with TRBJ2-3, with D possibly TRBD2 on 5 matching bases. Germline lookup yields CDR1 SNHLY and CDR2 FYNNEI. CDR3 length equals 14 residues. CDR3 residues: CASSEGLPTDTQYF. CDR3 bases: TGTGCCAGCAGCGAAGGACTTCCCACAGATACGCAGTATTTT.

The chain employs TRBV18 and TRBJ1-1; D gene unclear. V was trimmed by 1 base and J by 0 bases, leaving 9 bases between them. CDR3 length: 15 residues. CDR1 and CDR2 (germline): KGHSH, LQKENI. This CDR3 reads CASSPLAELNTEAFF. The DNA for the CDR3 is TGTGCCAGCTCACCACTGGCAGAATTGAACACTGAAGCTTTCTTT.

The chain has TRBV10-2 and TRBJ1-2; TRBD1 aligns across 7 bases. This CDR3 contains 13 residues. V lost 0 bases to trimming and J lost 8 bases; unmatched junction nucleotides: 3. In germline, CDR1 is WSHSY, CDR2 SAAADI. In DNA form, the CDR3 reads TGCGCCAGCAGTGAGTCGGGACAGCGGGGCTACACCTTC. Its protein product is CASSESGQRGYTF.

The gene calls are TRBV7-8 and TRBJ2-5; D is unclear. Deletions cut 1 base from V and 7 bases from J, with 16 bases between. The germline gives CDR1 SGHVS, CDR2 FQNEAQ. There are 15 residues in the CDR3. The CDR3 region has the DNA TGTGCCAGCAGCTTAGGAACCGAGCCTGTAACGACCCAGTACTTC. Encoded protein: CASSLGTEPVTTQYF.

The genes are TRBV3-1 (or the pseudogene TRBV3-2) and TRBJ1-5; 7 positions match TRBD1. J gave up 0 bases and V 5 bases, and 10 bases lay outside the gene matches. Germline V gene lookup returns CDR1 LGHDT and CDR2 YNNKEL (reference sequence). The length of the CDR3 is 17 residues. This CDR3 reads CASSYSPGTVSNQPQHF. CDR3 DNA: TGTGCCAGCAGCTATTCGCCAGGGACAGTTAGCAATCAGCCCCAGCATTTT.

This rearrangement joins TRBV15 to TRBJ2-3; 13 nucleotides align to TRBD2. Trimming cost V 2 bases and J 3 bases; bases outside gene matches: 2. The germline V gene encodes CDR1 LNHNV and CDR2 YYDKDF (reference sequence). The CDR3 has 16 amino acids. As DNA, the CDR3 is TGTGCCACCAGCAGACGGACTAGCGGGAGAACAGATACGCAGTATTTT. It specifies CATSRRTSGRTDTQYF.

The chain is built from TRBV6-1 and TRBJ1-2; 8 nucleotides agree with TRBD1. Germline V gene sequence: CDR1 MNHNS, CDR2 SASEGT. The V and J ends lost 3 bases and 6 bases, in that order; junction bases with no gene match: 3. The CDR3 totals 13 residues. CDR3 coding DNA: TGTGCCAGCAGTGACAGGGGGCTTCATGGCTACACCTTC. Protein: CASSDRGLHGYTF.

V is TRBV5-3 and J is TRBJ1-3; possible D gene TRBD1, 5 bases. TRBV5-3 is known as an ORF, though its function is uncertain. This CDR3 has 13 residues. V lost 4 bases, J lost 8 bases, and 13 bases lay in between. CDR3 amino acids: CARSRGPGDTIYF. CDR3 nucleotides: TGTGCCAGAAGCCGGGGCCCGGGGGACACCATATATTTT.

This chain uses TRBV18 with TRBJ1-3, with D hard to call. The germline CDR1 and CDR2 sequences are KGHSH and LQKENI. CDR3 length: 14 amino acids. Trimming removed 3 bases from V and 5 bases from J, with 11 bases in between. Here the CDR3 reads CASSPPGARNTIYF. The CDR3 bases are TGTGCCAGCTCACCTCCCGGAGCCAGAAACACCATATATTTT.

This chain uses TRBV30 with TRBJ1-1; D is ambiguous. Trimming removed 3 bases at V and 4 bases at J, with 15 bases between. This CDR3 has 14 amino acids. The germline CDR1 and CDR2 sequences are GTSNPN and SVGIG (reference sequence). CDR3 DNA sequence: TGTGCCTGGAGGATTAATGTGAGAATCACTGAAGCTTTCTTT. This encodes CAWRINVRITEAFF.

CDR3 protein: CAYPHRQGFEKLFF. The CDR3 DNA sequence: TGTGCCTACCCTCATCGACAGGGGTTTGAAAAACTGTTTTTT. The chain couples TRBV30 to TRBJ1-4; 8 bases are shared with TRBD1. Germline assignment: CDR1 GTSNPN and CDR2 SVGIG (reference sequence). The ends lost 7 bases at V and 7 bases at J; junction bases unmatched: 11. This CDR3 contains 14 residues.

The rearrangement uses TRBV7-8 and TRBJ2-1; 8 positions match TRBD2. The trim removed 5 bases at V and 4 bases at J, leaving 7 bases unmatched. The CDR3 extends over 15 amino acids. CDR1 and CDR2 from the germline V gene are SGHVS and FQNEAQ. The CDR3 bases are TGTGCCAGCAGCGAGGCGGGGGGATTATACAATGAGCAGTTCTTC. Translating it yields CASSEAGGLYNEQFF.